Listed below are T cell receptor beta chains from one sample, sequenced in a study of cytomegalovirus exposure and HLA in healthy donors. Sequenced by immunoSEQ multiplex PCR; TCRdb stores in-frame clones only, minus some. Among about 160,000 clones listed, 68% were seen once. The source material was PBMCs. The receptors were gathered from a man between 50 and 59 years old in good health and CMV-seronegative. Each CDR3 is given with its conserved first and last residue. D genes are given only for firm matches. Rows give clone size only sometimes, using once, few, many, or a class for an expanded clone.

v_gene	j_gene	abundance	d_gene	CDR3nt	CDR3aa
TRBV18	TRBJ1-4	few	TRBD1	TGTGCCAGCTCAAACCAGGGGGATGAAAAACTGTTTTTT	CASSNQGDEKLFF
TRBV5-1	TRBJ2-2	.	TRBD2	TGCGCCAGCAGCTCCAGCGGGGGGGCGAACACCGGGGAGCTGTTTTTT	CASSSSGGANTGELFF
TRBV5-1	TRBJ1-5	.	.	TGCGCCAGCAGCCACGGACTTGATAGCAATCAGCCCCAGCATTTT	CASSHGLDSNQPQHF
TRBV6-1	TRBJ2-7	.	.	TGTGCCAGCGAAGTTTCCGGGAATCGCTACGAGCAGTACTTC	CASEVSGNRYEQYF
TRBV28	TRBJ1-1	.	.	TGTGCCAGCAGTTTATCGGGGGGGGGAACTGAAGCTTTCTTT	CASSLSGGGTEAFF
TRBV5-1	TRBJ2-7	.	TRBD2	TGCGCCAGCAGCTCCGCTAGCGGGGGGTTCTCCTACGAGCAGTACTTC	CASSSASGGFSYEQYF
TRBV6-1	TRBJ1-1	.	.	TGTGCCAGCAGTGCCTACAGGGCTCCTGAAGCTTTCTTT	CASSAYRAPEAFF
TRBV5-5	TRBJ2-5	.	.	TGTGCCAGCAGCCCCGGTACAGGTTGGTACCAAGAGACCCAGTACTTC	CASSPGTGWYQETQYF
TRBV19	TRBJ2-3	few	TRBD2	TGTGCCAGTAGCTCAGGAGGCGGGGGGATAGATACGCAGTATTTT	CASSSGGGGIDTQYF
TRBV10-3	TRBJ2-5	.	TRBD1	TGTGCCATCAGCGGGACAGGGGGAAAGGAGACCCAGTACTTC	CAISGTGGKETQYF
TRBV21-1	TRBJ1-1	.	.	TGTGCCAGCAGCAATTGGGACAGGGGGAACACTGAAGCTTTCTTT	CASSNWDRGNTEAFF
TRBV4-1	TRBJ2-7	.	TRBD2	TGCGCCAGCAGTCCGGGACTAGCGGGGGTTCACTACGAGCAGTACTTC	CASSPGLAGVHYEQYF
TRBV6-1	TRBJ1-1	few	.	TGTGCCAGCAGACAGGGTAGGGCTTTCTTT	CASRQGRAFF
TRBV11-2	TRBJ2-2	once	TRBD1	TGTGCCAGCAGCTCCCCCCGGGACAGTAACACCGGGGAGCTGTTTTTT	CASSSPRDSNTGELFF
TRBV6-6	TRBJ1-5	medium-sized	TRBD1	TGTGCCAGCAGTTACTCACCATACAGGGGGGATCAGCCCCAGCATTTT	CASSYSPYRGDQPQHF
TRBV4-3	TRBJ2-1	.	TRBD1	TGCGCCAGCAGCCAAGATCCGTGGGGACAGGGATGGTACAATGAGCAGTTCTTC	CASSQDPWGQGWYNEQFF
TRBV20-1	TRBJ1-2	.	.	TGCAGTGGGCAGGGGAATGGCTACACCTTC	CSGQGNGYTF
TRBV29-1	TRBJ1-2	.	.	TGCAGCGCGGGGACAAACTCGCTTGGAGGCTATGGCTACACCTTC	CSAGTNSLGGYGYTF
TRBV10-3	TRBJ1-6	.	TRBD1	TGTGCCATCGGGCAACAGGGGTTAAATTCACCCCTCCACTTT	CAIGQQGLNSPLHF
TRBV6-1	TRBJ1-2	.	.	TGTGCCAGCAGTGCTCGGGAGGGGAGCTATGGCTACACCTTC	CASSAREGSYGYTF
TRBV2	TRBJ2-5	once	TRBD2	TGTGCCAGCAAATGGCTAGCGGTTAACCAAGAGACCCAGTACTTC	CASKWLAVNQETQYF
TRBV7-9	TRBJ1-2	few	TRBD1	TGTGCCAGCAGCTTAGGATCGGGACAGGGGTTCTATGGCTACACCTTC	CASSLGSGQGFYGYTF
TRBV5-1	TRBJ2-5	.	.	TGCGCCAGCAGCCGCGACAGGCGCGGGGGAGCCGAGACCCAGTACTTC	CASSRDRRGGAETQYF
TRBV19	TRBJ2-1	.	TRBD1	TGTGCCAGTAGCCTTAGGACAGGGGGCTACAATGAGCAGTTCTTC	CASSLRTGGYNEQFF
TRBV19	TRBJ1-1	.	TRBD1	TGTGCCAGTAGTACGGAATACAGGGGACGCCCTGAAGCTTTCTTT	CASSTEYRGRPEAFF
TRBV6-1	TRBJ2-7	.	TRBD1	TGTGCCAGCAGCTTGACAGGGGCCTACGAGCAGTACTTC	CASSLTGAYEQYF
TRBV27	TRBJ2-5	.	TRBD1	TGTGCCAGCAGTTCGCACAGGGGAGAGGAGACCCAGTACTTC	CASSSHRGEETQYF
TRBV11-2	TRBJ2-5	few	TRBD2	TGTGCCAGCAGATTGGGACTAGCGGGGGGCCAAGAGACCCAGTACTTC	CASRLGLAGGQETQYF
TRBV6-5	TRBJ1-5	.	.	TGTGCCAGCAGTTGGGGCAGTAGCAATCAGCCCCAGCATTTT	CASSWGSSNQPQHF
TRBV6-5	TRBJ2-5	.	.	TGTGCCAGCAGCCCCCCCCAGCGGCAAGAGACCCAGTACTTC	CASSPPQRQETQYF
TRBV7-8	TRBJ1-5	.	TRBD1	TGTGCCAGCAGCTCCGGGACAGTTCTTAGCAATCAGCCCCAGCATTTT	CASSSGTVLSNQPQHF
TRBV9	TRBJ1-4	.	.	TGTGCCAGCAGCGTAGCTCTGAGTGGGAGTGAAAAACTGTTTTTT	CASSVALSGSEKLFF
TRBV4-1	TRBJ1-1	.	.	TGCGCCAGCAGCCAAGGTTGGGATGCTTATATTACGGGGGACACTGAAGCTTTCTTT	CASSQGWDAYITGDTEAFF
TRBV4-2	TRBJ2-5	.	TRBD2	TGTGCCAGCAGCCAAGCCCCCGCGGGGGGGCAGATTTGGGAGACCCAGTACTTC	CASSQAPAGGQIWETQYF
TRBV5-1	TRBJ2-7	.	TRBD1	TGCGCCAGCAGCCCGAAACGGACAGGGGGCTACGAGCAGTACTTC	CASSPKRTGGYEQYF
TRBV2	TRBJ2-4	.	.	TGTGCCATCCGGGATCTACTAGCCAAAAACATTCAGTACTTC	CAIRDLLAKNIQYF
TRBV7-9	TRBJ2-7	.	.	TGTGCCAGCAGCTTATTGGGCCCGGGGGAGCAGTACTTC	CASSLLGPGEQYF
TRBV27	TRBJ2-3	.	.	TGTGCCACCAAGGACAGAAACACAGATACGCAGTATTTT	CATKDRNTDTQYF
TRBV4-1	TRBJ2-3	.	.	TGCGCCAGCAGCCAAGAAAGGAAGGGGGATACGCAGTATTTT	CASSQERKGDTQYF
TRBV2	TRBJ2-4	.	TRBD2	TGTGCCAGCAGTGATGGCGGGGGGGGTAGAAACATTCAGTACTTC	CASSDGGGGRNIQYF